This section outlines one TCR beta chain sequence together with its context. One base away lies a much larger clone, so this may be a sequencing read error. Tregs were sorted as CD4+CD25+CD127-/low cells. TCRdb passed the 5' RACE reads through MiXCR, listing each CDR3 protein once. The sample has 30,000 or so distinct CDR3 sequences; 20% to 30% are singletons. V shed 6 bases and J shed 5 bases, with 16 bases lying between them. The CDR3 has 14 residues. The germline V gene encodes CDR1 SNHLY and CDR2 FYNNEI. The TCR was taken from a female donor with breast cancer. The gene calls are TRBV2 and TRBJ1-1; no reliable D call. The sample taken for sequencing was tumor-infiltrating Tregs sorted from the breast tumor. CDR3: CASSGLEGGTEAFF. As DNA, the CDR3 is TGTGCCAGCAGCGGCTTAGAAGGCGGGACTGAAGCTTTCTTT.